This T cell receptor (beta chain) was recovered during a study of cytotoxic CD8 clonotypes in ibrutinib-treated CLL. TCRdb's table, derived via immunoSEQ multiplex PCR, lists solely in-frame clones and lacks some. The sample includes approximately 190,000 clones, more than 75% of them seen just once. This clone was detected once. Its cognate antigen is unknown. V lost 3 bases, J lost 2 bases, and 0 bases lay in between. CDR3 length: 11 residues. CDR1 is SEHNR and CDR2 is FQNEAQ in the germline V gene (reference sequence). Overall study results and limits: Among the clonotypes, public ones were uncommon and contracted or held stable on treatment.

The origin of this receptor is a human donor with chronic lymphocytic leukemia. The material sequenced was PBMCs, taken after 12 months of ibrutinib treatment. The chain carries TRBV7-9 and TRBJ2-3; D call uncertain. CDR3 nucleotide sequence: TGTGCCAGCAGCTTCACAGATACGCAGTATTTT. Encoded protein: CASSFTDTQYF.